This record covers a single T cell receptor (beta chain). This receptor's antigen is unknown. Nothing much larger sits one base from this clone, and base qualities are not available. The data stem from a study of response to subunit inactivated influenza vaccine (dated by TCRdb to between 2018 and 2020). In terms of the full investigation: Deep quantitative T cell receptor repertoire profiling was used in the study to track responses to a trivalent subunit inactivated influenza vaccine.

General findings and caveats noted by the study authors: The authors proposed that each seasonal influenza vaccination may bring in only a limited number of new T cells.

Library prep was done by RT-PCR. Sequencing was performed on an Illumina HiSeq 2500. TCRdb reanalyzed the raw reads on its own, using fastp at Q25 for trimming and MiXCR for clone calling, and kept in-frame beta chains. Each CDR3 protein appears once, grouped with its most common genes and DNA. In this sample the table shows 400,000 to 650,000 distinct CDR3 sequences, under 8.5% of which occur a single time. The ten most abundant clones make up about an eighth of the sample. Sequences SGHRS (CDR1) and YFSETQ (CDR2) are obtained from the germline V gene. Including cysteine and phenylalanine, the CDR3 has 15 amino acids. The sequence is cut down to CDR3 DNA, 45 bases in frame from base 1. Unmatched junction bases come to 12, with V trimmed by 4 bases and J by 8 bases.

Source: PBMCs from blood, taken around 25 months after vaccination. This chain is built from TRBV5-1 and TRBJ1-2, with 9 middle bases fitting TRBD1. This TCR was recovered from a man aged 45 to 75 who received an inactivated influenza vaccine. Donor details come from another sample of the same person, matched by shared clones. The nucleotide sequence reads TGCGCCAGCAGCGCCGGGACAGGGTTCGCTGGGGGCTACACCTTC. It translates as CASSAGTGFAGGYTF.